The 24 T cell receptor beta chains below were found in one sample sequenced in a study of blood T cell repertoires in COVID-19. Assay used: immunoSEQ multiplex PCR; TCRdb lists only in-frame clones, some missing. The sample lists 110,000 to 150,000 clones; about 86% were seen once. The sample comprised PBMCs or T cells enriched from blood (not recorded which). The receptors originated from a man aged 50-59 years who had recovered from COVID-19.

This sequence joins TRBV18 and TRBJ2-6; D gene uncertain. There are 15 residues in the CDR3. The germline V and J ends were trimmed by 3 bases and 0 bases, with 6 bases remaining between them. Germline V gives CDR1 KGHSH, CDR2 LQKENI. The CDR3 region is CASSPPSSGANVLTF. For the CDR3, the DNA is TGTGCCAGCTCACCTCCGAGCTCTGGGGCCAACGTCCTGACTTTC.

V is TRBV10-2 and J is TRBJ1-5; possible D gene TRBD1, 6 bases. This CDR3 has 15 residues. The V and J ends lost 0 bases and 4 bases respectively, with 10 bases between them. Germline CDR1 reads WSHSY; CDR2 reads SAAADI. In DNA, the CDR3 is TGCGCCAGCAGTGAGTCGATTCAGGGGAATCAGCCCCAGCATTTT. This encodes CASSESIQGNQPQHF.

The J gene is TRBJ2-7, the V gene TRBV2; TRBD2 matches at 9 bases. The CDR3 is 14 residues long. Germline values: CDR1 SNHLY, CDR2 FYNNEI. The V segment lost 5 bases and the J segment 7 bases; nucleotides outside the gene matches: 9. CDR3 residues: CASSSTLAGLEQYF. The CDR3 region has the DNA TGTGCCAGCAGTTCTACGCTAGCGGGGTTGGAGCAGTACTTC.

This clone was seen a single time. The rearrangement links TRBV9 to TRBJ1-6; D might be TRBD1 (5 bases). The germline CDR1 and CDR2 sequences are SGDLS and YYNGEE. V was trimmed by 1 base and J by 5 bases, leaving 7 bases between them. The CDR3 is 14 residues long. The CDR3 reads CASSVKQDNSPLHF. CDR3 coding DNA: TGTGCCAGCAGCGTAAAACAGGATAATTCACCCCTCCACTTT.

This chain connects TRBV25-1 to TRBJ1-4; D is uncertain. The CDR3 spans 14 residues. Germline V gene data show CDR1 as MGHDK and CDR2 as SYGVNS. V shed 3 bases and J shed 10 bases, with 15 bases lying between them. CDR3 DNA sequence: TGTGCCAGCAGTGACCGGAGGGTAGTTGGAAAACTGTTTTTT. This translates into CASSDRRVVGKLFF.

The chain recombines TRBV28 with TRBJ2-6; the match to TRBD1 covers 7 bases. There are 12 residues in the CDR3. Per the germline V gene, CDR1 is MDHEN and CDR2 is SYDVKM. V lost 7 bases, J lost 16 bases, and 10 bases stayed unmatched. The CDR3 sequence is CASTSGNRGLTF. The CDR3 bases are TGTGCCAGCACCTCAGGGAACAGGGGTCTGACTTTC. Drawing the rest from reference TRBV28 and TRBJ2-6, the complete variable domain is DVKVTQSSRYLVKRTGEKVFLECVQDMDHENMFWYRQDPGLGLRLIYFSYDVKMKEKGDIPEGYSVSREKKERFSLILESASTNQTSMYLCASTSGNRGLTFGAGSRLTVL.

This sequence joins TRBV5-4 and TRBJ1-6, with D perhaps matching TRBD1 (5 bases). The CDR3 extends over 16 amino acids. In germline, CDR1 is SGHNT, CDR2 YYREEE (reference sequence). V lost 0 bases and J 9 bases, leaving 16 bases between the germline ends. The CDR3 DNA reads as TGTGCCAGCAGCTTGGGGGGCAAGTCTAACGGTTCACCCCTCCACTTT. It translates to CASSLGGKSNGSPLHF. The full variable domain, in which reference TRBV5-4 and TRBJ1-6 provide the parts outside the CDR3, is ETGVTQSPTHLIKTRGQQVTLRCSSQSGHNTVSWYQQALGQGPQFIFQYYREEENGRGNFPPRFSGLQFPNYSSELNVNALELDDSALYLCASSLGGKSNGSPLHFGNGTRLTVT.

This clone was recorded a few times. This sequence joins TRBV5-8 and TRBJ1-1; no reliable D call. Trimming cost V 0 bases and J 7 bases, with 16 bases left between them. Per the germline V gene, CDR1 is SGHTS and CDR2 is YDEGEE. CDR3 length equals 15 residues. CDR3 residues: CASSLAARTRVEAFF. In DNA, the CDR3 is TGTGCCAGCAGCTTGGCCGCCCGTACCCGAGTTGAAGCTTTCTTT. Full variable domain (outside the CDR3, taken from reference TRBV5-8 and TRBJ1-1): EAGVTQSPTHLIKTRGQQATLRCSPISGHTSVYWYQQALGLGLQFLLWYDEGEERNRGNFPPRFSGRQFPNYSSELNVNALELEDSALYLCASSLAARTRVEAFFGQGTRLTVV.

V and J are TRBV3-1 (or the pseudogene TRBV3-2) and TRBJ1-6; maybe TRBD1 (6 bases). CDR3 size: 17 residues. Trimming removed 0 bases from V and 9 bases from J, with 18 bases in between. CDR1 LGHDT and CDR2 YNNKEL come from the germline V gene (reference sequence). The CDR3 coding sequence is TGTGCCAGCAGCCAAGATCTAGGGGGGCGGGAGGTTTCACCCCTCCACTTT. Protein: CASSQDLGGREVSPLHF.

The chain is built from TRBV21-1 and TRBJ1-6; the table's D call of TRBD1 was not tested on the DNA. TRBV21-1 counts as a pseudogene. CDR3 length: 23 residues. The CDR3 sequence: CASSVRTGAKGIVSLAYNSPLHF. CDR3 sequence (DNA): TGTGCCAGCAGTGTTAGGACAGGGGCAAAAGGCATCGTAAGTTTGGCCTATAATTCACCCCTCCACTTT.

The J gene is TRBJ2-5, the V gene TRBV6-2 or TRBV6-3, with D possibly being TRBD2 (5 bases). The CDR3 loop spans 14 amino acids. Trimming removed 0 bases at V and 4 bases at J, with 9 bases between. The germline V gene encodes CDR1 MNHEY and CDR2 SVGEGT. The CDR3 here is CASSYSLVGETQYF. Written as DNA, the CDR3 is TGTGCCAGCAGTTACTCACTAGTGGGAGAGACCCAGTACTTC.

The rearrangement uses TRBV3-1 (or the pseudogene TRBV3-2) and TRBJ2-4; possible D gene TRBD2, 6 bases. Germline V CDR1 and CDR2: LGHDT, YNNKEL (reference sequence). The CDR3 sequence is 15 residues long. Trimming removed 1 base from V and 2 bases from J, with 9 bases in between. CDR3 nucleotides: TGTGCCAGCAGCCAAGTAGGAGGGACCAAAAACATTCAGTACTTC. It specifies CASSQVGGTKNIQYF.

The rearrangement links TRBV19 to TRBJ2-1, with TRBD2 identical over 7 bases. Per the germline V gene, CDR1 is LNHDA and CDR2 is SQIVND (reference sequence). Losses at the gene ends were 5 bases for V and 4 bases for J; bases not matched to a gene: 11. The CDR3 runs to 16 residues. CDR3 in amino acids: CASSLALTSPYNEQFF. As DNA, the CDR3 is TGTGCCAGTAGTTTGGCCTTGACTAGCCCTTACAATGAGCAGTTCTTC.

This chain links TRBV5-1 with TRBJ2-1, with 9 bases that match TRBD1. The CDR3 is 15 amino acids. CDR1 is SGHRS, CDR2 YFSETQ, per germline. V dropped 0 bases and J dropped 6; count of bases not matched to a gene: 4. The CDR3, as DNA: TGCGCCAGCAGCTTGGGGGTGACAGGGGGCAATGAGCAGTTCTTC. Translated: CASSLGVTGGNEQFF. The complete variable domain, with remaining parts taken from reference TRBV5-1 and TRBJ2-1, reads KAGVTQTPRYLIKTRGQQVTLSCSPISGHRSVSWYQQTPGQGLQFLFEYFSETQRNKGNFPGRFSGRQFSNSRSEMNVSTLELGDSALYLCASSLGVTGGNEQFFGPGTRLTVL.

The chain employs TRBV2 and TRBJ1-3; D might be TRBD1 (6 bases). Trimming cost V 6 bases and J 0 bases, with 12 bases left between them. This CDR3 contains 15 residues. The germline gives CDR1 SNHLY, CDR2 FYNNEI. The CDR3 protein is CASSVTGSSGNTIYF. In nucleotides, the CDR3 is TGTGCCAGCAGCGTCACAGGGTCCTCTGGAAACACCATATATTTT.

The CDR3 is CASSPQAGGTSSYNEQFF. The CDR3 DNA follows: TGTGCCAGCTCACCACAAGCGGGGGGCACGAGCTCCTACAATGAGCAGTTCTTC. V is TRBV18 and J is TRBJ2-1, with 9 bases matching TRBD2. V lost 1 base, J lost 0 bases, and 7 bases stayed unmatched. This CDR3 has 18 residues. Germline CDR1 and CDR2: KGHSH and LQKENI. Based on the CDR3 plus reference TRBV18 and TRBJ2-1, the full variable domain is NAGVMQNPRHLVRRRGQEARLRCSPMKGHSHVYWYRQLPEEGLKFMVYLQKENIIDESGMPKERFSAEFPKEGPSILRIQQVVRGDSAAYFCASSPQAGGTSSYNEQFFGPGTRLTVL.

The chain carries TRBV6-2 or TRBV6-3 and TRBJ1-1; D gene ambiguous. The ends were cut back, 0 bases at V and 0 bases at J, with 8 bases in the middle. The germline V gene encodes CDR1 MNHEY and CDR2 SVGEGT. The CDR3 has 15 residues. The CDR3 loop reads CASSYSRSVNTEAFF. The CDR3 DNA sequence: TGTGCCAGCAGTTACTCGAGGTCGGTGAACACTGAAGCTTTCTTT.

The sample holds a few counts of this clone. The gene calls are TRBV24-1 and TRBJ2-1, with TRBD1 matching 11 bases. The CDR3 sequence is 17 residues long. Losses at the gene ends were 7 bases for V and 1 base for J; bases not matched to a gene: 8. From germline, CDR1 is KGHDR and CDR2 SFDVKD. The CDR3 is CATSGTGGTDSYNEQFF. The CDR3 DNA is TGTGCCACCAGCGGGACAGGGGGTACTGATTCCTACAATGAGCAGTTCTTC.

The DNA of the CDR3 is TGTGCCAGCAGTTTTCGACAGGGGGCGCAGGGTCAGCCCCAGCATTTT. The encoded protein is CASSFRQGAQGQPQHF. V is TRBV28 and J is TRBJ1-5; 10 bases map to TRBD1. J was trimmed by 6 bases and V by 3 bases; bases with no gene match: 8. The CDR3 is 16 residues long. Germline values: CDR1 MDHEN, CDR2 SYDVKM.

The CDR3 here is CASSPSRSSYNEQFF. The CDR3, as DNA: TGTGCCAGCAGCCCTTCTAGGAGCTCCTACAATGAGCAGTTCTTC. This chain links TRBV7-3 with TRBJ2-1; D is ambiguous. The V gene lost 5 bases and the J gene lost 0 bases, with 11 bases spanning the gap. The CDR3 has 15 residues. Per the germline V gene, CDR1 is SGHTA and CDR2 is FQGTGA.

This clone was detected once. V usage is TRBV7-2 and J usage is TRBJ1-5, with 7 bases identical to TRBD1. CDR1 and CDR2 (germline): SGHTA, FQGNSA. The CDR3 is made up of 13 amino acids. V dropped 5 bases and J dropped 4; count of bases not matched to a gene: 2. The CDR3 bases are TGTGCCAGCAGCATCAGGGGGAATCAGCCCCAGCATTTT. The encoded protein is CASSIRGNQPQHF.

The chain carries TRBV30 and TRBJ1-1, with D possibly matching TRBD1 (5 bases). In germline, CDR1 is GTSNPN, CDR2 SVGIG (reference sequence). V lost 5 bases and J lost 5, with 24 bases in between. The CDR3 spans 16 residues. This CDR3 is CAWDRGSTGGTTEAFF. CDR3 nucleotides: TGTGCCTGGGACCGGGGGTCTACCGGGGGGACGACTGAAGCTTTCTTT.

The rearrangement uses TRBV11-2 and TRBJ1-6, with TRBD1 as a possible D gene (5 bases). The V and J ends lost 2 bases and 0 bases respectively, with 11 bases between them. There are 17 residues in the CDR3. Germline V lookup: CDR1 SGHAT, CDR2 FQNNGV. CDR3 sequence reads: CASSLWPGGSYNSPLHF. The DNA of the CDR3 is TGTGCCAGCAGCTTATGGCCGGGGGGCTCCTATAATTCACCCCTCCACTTT.

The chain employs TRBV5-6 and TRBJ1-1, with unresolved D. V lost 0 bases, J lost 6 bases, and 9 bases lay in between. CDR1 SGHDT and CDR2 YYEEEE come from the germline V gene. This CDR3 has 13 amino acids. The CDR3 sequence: CASSLAGKAEAFF. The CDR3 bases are TGTGCCAGCAGCTTGGCGGGGAAGGCTGAAGCTTTCTTT.